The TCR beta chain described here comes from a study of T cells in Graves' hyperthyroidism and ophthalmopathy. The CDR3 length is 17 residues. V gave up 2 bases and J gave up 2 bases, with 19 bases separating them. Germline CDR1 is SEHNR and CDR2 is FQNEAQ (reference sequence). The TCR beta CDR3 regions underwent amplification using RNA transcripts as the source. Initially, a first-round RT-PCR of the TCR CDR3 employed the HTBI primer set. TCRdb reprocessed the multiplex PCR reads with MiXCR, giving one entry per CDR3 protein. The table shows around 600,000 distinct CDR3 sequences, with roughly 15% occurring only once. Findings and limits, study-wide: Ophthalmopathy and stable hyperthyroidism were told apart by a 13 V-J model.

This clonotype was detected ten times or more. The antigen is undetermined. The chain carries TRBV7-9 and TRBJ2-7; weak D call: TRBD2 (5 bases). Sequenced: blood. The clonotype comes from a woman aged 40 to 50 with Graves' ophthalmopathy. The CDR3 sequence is CASSLPSGSAVPYEQYF. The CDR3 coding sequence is TGTGCCAGCAGCTTACCCTCGGGGAGCGCAGTACCCTACGAGCAGTACTTC. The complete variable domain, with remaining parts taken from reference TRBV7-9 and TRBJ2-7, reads DTGVSQNPRHKITKRGQNVTFRCDPISEHNRLYWYRQTLGQGPEFLTYFQNEAQLEKSRLLSDRFSAERPKGSFSTLEIQRTEQGDSAMYLCASSLPSGSAVPYEQYFGPGTRLTVT.